These T cell receptor beta chains were read from a single sample in a study of a mutant IDH1 vaccine in newly diagnosed glioma. Their cognate antigens are unknown. Assay used: immunoSEQ multiplex PCR; TCRdb lists only in-frame clones, some missing. The table shows about 81,000 clones, with 65% to 90% occurring only once. The sample consisted of PBMCs, taken from a glioma patient whose treatment included an IDH1 peptide vaccine. Receptor source: a man in his thirties or forties with glioma. Some clones in this sample may be carry-over from other donors' samples. The CDR3 runs from the conserved cysteine through the conserved F or W. Each record gives: J gene, D gene, clone size, V gene, CDR3 protein, CDR3 DNA. A D gene is named only where the DNA matches it firmly. Not every row has a clone size; where given, it reads once, few, many or a size class.

j_call: TRBJ2-1
d_call: NA
clone_size: NA
v_call: TRBV27
cdr3_aa: CASSFGGENEQFF
cdr3_nt: TGTGCCAGCAGTTTCGGGGGTGAGAATGAGCAGTTCTTC

j_call: TRBJ1-1
d_call: TRBD1
clone_size: few
v_call: TRBV2
cdr3_aa: CASRTDRAGEAFF
cdr3_nt: TGTGCCAGCAGGACGGACAGGGCAGGTGAAGCTTTCTTT

j_call: TRBJ1-5
d_call: TRBD1
clone_size: NA
v_call: TRBV19
cdr3_aa: CASLNNRGLGQPQHF
cdr3_nt: TGTGCCAGTCTAAATAACAGGGGGCTTGGACAGCCCCAGCATTTT

j_call: TRBJ1-5
d_call: TRBD1
clone_size: NA
v_call: TRBV6-1
cdr3_aa: CASSEAGGGNQPQHF
cdr3_nt: TGTGCCAGCAGTGAGGCAGGGGGTGGAAATCAGCCCCAGCATTTT

j_call: TRBJ2-7
d_call: NA
clone_size: NA
v_call: TRBV5-4
cdr3_aa: CASSLAGSYEQYF
cdr3_nt: TGTGCCAGCAGCTTGGCTGGGAGTTACGAGCAGTACTTC

j_call: TRBJ1-5
d_call: NA
clone_size: few
v_call: TRBV19
cdr3_aa: CASSDVLEQPQHF
cdr3_nt: TGTGCCAGTAGTGATGTTTTGGAACAGCCCCAGCATTTT

j_call: TRBJ2-1
d_call: NA
clone_size: NA
v_call: TRBV20-1
cdr3_aa: CSAESTNEQFF
cdr3_nt: TGCAGTGCTGAGTCGACAAATGAGCAGTTCTTC

j_call: TRBJ1-1
d_call: TRBD1
clone_size: NA
v_call: TRBV5-1
cdr3_aa: CASRHQQGMNTEAFF
cdr3_nt: TGTGCCAGCAGGCATCAACAGGGGATGAACACTGAAGCTTTCTTT

j_call: TRBJ1-2
d_call: TRBD1
clone_size: NA
v_call: TRBV5-6
cdr3_aa: CASSLETGLHYGYTF
cdr3_nt: TGTGCCAGCAGCTTAGAGACAGGGTTACACTATGGCTACACCTTC

j_call: TRBJ2-2
d_call: TRBD1
clone_size: NA
v_call: TRBV9
cdr3_aa: CASSMTGGTGELFF
cdr3_nt: TGTGCCAGCAGTATGACAGGGGGTACCGGGGAGCTGTTTTTT

j_call: TRBJ1-2
d_call: NA
clone_size: NA
v_call: TRBV19
cdr3_aa: CASSIGTETYGYTF
cdr3_nt: TGTGCCAGTAGTATAGGGACAGAGACCTATGGCTACACCTTC

j_call: TRBJ1-5
d_call: NA
clone_size: NA
v_call: TRBV9
cdr3_aa: CASSGGGSRNQPQHF
cdr3_nt: TGTGCCAGCAGCGGAGGGGGGAGCCGCAATCAGCCCCAGCATTTT

j_call: TRBJ1-6
d_call: NA
clone_size: NA
v_call: TRBV7-9
cdr3_aa: CASSLEGTLYSPLHF
cdr3_nt: TGTGCCAGCAGCTTAGAGGGGACACTTTATTCACCCCTCCACTTT

j_call: TRBJ1-4
d_call: NA
clone_size: once
v_call: TRBV6-1
cdr3_aa: CASSRDLTNEKLFF
cdr3_nt: TGTGCCAGCAGTCGAGACCTAACTAATGAAAAACTGTTTTTT

j_call: TRBJ2-1
d_call: TRBD2
clone_size: NA
v_call: TRBV27
cdr3_aa: CASSLSLGGRAYNEQFF
cdr3_nt: TGTGCCAGCAGTTTATCCCTTGGCGGGAGGGCCTACAATGAGCAGTTCTTC

j_call: TRBJ2-7
d_call: TRBD1
clone_size: NA
v_call: TRBV28
cdr3_aa: CASGGTGVEEQYF
cdr3_nt: TGTGCCAGCGGAGGGACAGGGGTAGAAGAGCAGTACTTC

j_call: TRBJ1-6
d_call: NA
clone_size: NA
v_call: TRBV7-8
cdr3_aa: CASRSRGYNSPLHF
cdr3_nt: TGTGCCAGCAGGTCCCGGGGGTATAATTCACCCCTCCACTTT

j_call: TRBJ2-5
d_call: NA
clone_size: NA
v_call: TRBV9
cdr3_aa: CASSPRQYQETQYF
cdr3_nt: TGTGCCAGCAGCCCGAGACAGTACCAAGAGACCCAGTACTTC

j_call: TRBJ1-2
d_call: TRBD1
clone_size: NA
v_call: TRBV28
cdr3_aa: CASSSTGYGSYGYTF
cdr3_nt: TGTGCCAGCAGTTCGACAGGGTACGGTAGCTATGGCTACACCTTC

j_call: TRBJ2-5
d_call: NA
clone_size: NA
v_call: TRBV5-1
cdr3_aa: CASSPGTDLGEQYF
cdr3_nt: TGCGCCAGCAGCCCCGGGACGGACCTCGGGGAGCAGTACTTC

j_call: TRBJ2-3
d_call: TRBD1
clone_size: NA
v_call: TRBV10-1
cdr3_aa: CASSEGQGAGVETDTQYF
cdr3_nt: TGCGCCAGCAGTGAAGGACAGGGGGCCGGGGTTGAAACAGATACGCAGTATTTT

j_call: TRBJ1-2
d_call: NA
clone_size: NA
v_call: TRBV5-4
cdr3_aa: CAMDSSGYGYTF
cdr3_nt: TGTGCCATGGACAGTTCCGGCTATGGCTACACCTTC

j_call: TRBJ2-1
d_call: NA
clone_size: NA
v_call: TRBV25-1
cdr3_aa: CASSEFDSLSYNEQFF
cdr3_nt: TGTGCCAGCAGTGAATTCGACAGCCTCTCCTACAATGAGCAGTTCTTC

j_call: TRBJ2-3
d_call: TRBD2
clone_size: few
v_call: TRBV28
cdr3_aa: CASSSISGRSTDTQYF
cdr3_nt: TGTGCCAGCAGTTCTATTAGCGGGAGAAGCACAGATACGCAGTATTTT

j_call: TRBJ1-5
d_call: NA
clone_size: NA
v_call: TRBV19
cdr3_aa: CASTPRQGNQPQHF
cdr3_nt: TGTGCCAGTACCCCGAGGCAGGGCAATCAGCCCCAGCATTTT

j_call: TRBJ2-5
d_call: TRBD1
clone_size: NA
v_call: TRBV19
cdr3_aa: CASSPRTGGILETQYF
cdr3_nt: TGTGCCAGTAGTCCAAGGACAGGGGGCATATTGGAGACCCAGTACTTC

j_call: TRBJ2-3
d_call: TRBD2
clone_size: once
v_call: TRBV2
cdr3_aa: CATQRGSGRTDTQYF
cdr3_nt: TGTGCCACCCAGCGAGGAAGCGGGAGAACAGATACGCAGTATTTT

j_call: TRBJ1-1
d_call: TRBD1
clone_size: NA
v_call: TRBV19
cdr3_aa: CASRPDRAADTEAFF
cdr3_nt: TGTGCCAGTAGACCGGACAGGGCGGCGGACACTGAAGCTTTCTTT

j_call: TRBJ2-1
d_call: TRBD2
clone_size: NA
v_call: TRBV2
cdr3_aa: CASSEGLKDFF
cdr3_nt: TGTGCCAGCAGCGAGGGACTAAAGGATTTCTTC

j_call: TRBJ2-5
d_call: TRBD2
clone_size: NA
v_call: TRBV6-1
cdr3_aa: CASSPSSGETQYF
cdr3_nt: TGTGCCAGCAGTCCATCTAGCGGGGAGACCCAGTACTTC

j_call: TRBJ2-5
d_call: NA
clone_size: NA
v_call: TRBV5-1
cdr3_aa: CASSLSAAQETQYF
cdr3_nt: TGCGCCAGCAGCTTGTCGGCAGCCCAAGAGACCCAGTACTTC

j_call: TRBJ2-7
d_call: NA
clone_size: NA
v_call: TRBV4-2
cdr3_aa: CASSQQDSGSIYEQYF
cdr3_nt: TGTGCCAGCAGCCAACAGGACTCGGGCTCGATATACGAGCAGTACTTC

j_call: TRBJ2-2
d_call: NA
clone_size: NA
v_call: TRBV5-4
cdr3_aa: CASKPYGRGSNTGELFF
cdr3_nt: TGTGCCAGCAAGCCATATGGTAGAGGGAGCAACACCGGGGAGCTGTTTTTT

j_call: TRBJ1-5
d_call: NA
clone_size: NA
v_call: TRBV2
cdr3_aa: CASSELSNGQPQHF
cdr3_nt: TGTGCCAGCAGTGAATTGTCAAACGGTCAGCCCCAGCATTTT

j_call: TRBJ1-2
d_call: NA
clone_size: once
v_call: TRBV30
cdr3_aa: CAWSAPGSSANYGYTF
cdr3_nt: TGTGCCTGGAGTGCCCCAGGTTCCTCAGCTAACTATGGCTACACCTTC

j_call: TRBJ1-2
d_call: NA
clone_size: once
v_call: TRBV7-8
cdr3_aa: CASSLYQGPNYGYTF
cdr3_nt: TGTGCCAGCAGCTTATATCAGGGGCCCAACTATGGCTACACCTTC

j_call: TRBJ1-5
d_call: TRBD1
clone_size: once
v_call: TRBV28
cdr3_aa: CASSGDSTISNQPQHF
cdr3_nt: TGTGCCAGCAGTGGGGACAGTACCATTAGCAATCAGCCCCAGCATTTT

j_call: TRBJ2-1
d_call: TRBD1
clone_size: NA
v_call: TRBV9
cdr3_aa: CASNPSGQGYNEQFF
cdr3_nt: TGTGCCAGCAACCCCTCGGGACAGGGTTACAATGAGCAGTTCTTC

j_call: TRBJ2-2
d_call: NA
clone_size: NA
v_call: TRBV28
cdr3_aa: CASRGGWGTANTGELFF
cdr3_nt: TGTGCCAGCAGGGGCGGGTGGGGGACGGCGAACACCGGGGAGCTGTTTTTT

j_call: TRBJ2-5
d_call: NA
clone_size: NA
v_call: TRBV5-5
cdr3_aa: CASSARWVQETQYF
cdr3_nt: TGTGCCAGCAGCGCGAGATGGGTACAAGAGACCCAGTACTTC

j_call: TRBJ2-7
d_call: NA
clone_size: NA
v_call: TRBV25-1
cdr3_aa: CASSERGAGYEQYF
cdr3_nt: TGTGCCAGCAGTGAACGGGGCGCGGGCTACGAGCAGTACTTC

j_call: TRBJ2-5
d_call: NA
clone_size: NA
v_call: TRBV7-9
cdr3_aa: CASSLEPSRETQYF
cdr3_nt: TGTGCCAGCAGCTTGGAACCCAGTCGGGAGACCCAGTACTTC

j_call: TRBJ1-2
d_call: NA
clone_size: NA
v_call: TRBV29-1
cdr3_aa: CSVENLQIYGYTF
cdr3_nt: TGCAGCGTTGAAAATCTCCAAATCTATGGCTACACCTTC

j_call: TRBJ2-2
d_call: TRBD2
clone_size: NA
v_call: TRBV4-1
cdr3_aa: CASSHQVAGGNTGELFF
cdr3_nt: TGCGCCAGCAGCCACCAAGTAGCGGGAGGTAACACCGGGGAGCTGTTTTTT

j_call: TRBJ2-3
d_call: NA
clone_size: few
v_call: TRBV7-9
cdr3_aa: CASSLAYRREDTQYF
cdr3_nt: TGTGCCAGCAGCTTAGCCTACCGGAGGGAGGATACGCAGTATTTT

j_call: TRBJ1-5
d_call: TRBD1
clone_size: NA
v_call: TRBV28
cdr3_aa: CASSLLYGTGNDQPQHF
cdr3_nt: TGTGCCAGCAGTTTGCTATATGGGACAGGGAACGATCAGCCCCAGCATTTT

j_call: TRBJ2-1
d_call: TRBD2
clone_size: NA
v_call: TRBV2
cdr3_aa: CASSGTSGRADEQFF
cdr3_nt: TGTGCCAGCAGTGGGACTAGCGGGAGGGCCGATGAGCAGTTCTTC

j_call: TRBJ1-2
d_call: NA
clone_size: NA
v_call: TRBV27
cdr3_aa: CASSLYPGPSYGYTF
cdr3_nt: TGTGCCAGCAGTTTATACCCGGGGCCAAGCTATGGCTACACCTTC

j_call: TRBJ1-5
d_call: NA
clone_size: NA
v_call: TRBV6-6
cdr3_aa: CASTDWGANQPQHF
cdr3_nt: TGTGCCAGCACTGATTGGGGGGCGAATCAGCCCCAGCATTTT

j_call: TRBJ1-2
d_call: NA
clone_size: NA
v_call: TRBV28
cdr3_aa: CASSYPGTAYGYTF
cdr3_nt: TGTGCCAGCAGTTACCCCGGGACCGCGTATGGCTACACCTTC

j_call: TRBJ2-7
d_call: TRBD2
clone_size: NA
v_call: TRBV4-2
cdr3_aa: CASSQDGAGVNEQYF
cdr3_nt: TGTGCCAGCAGCCAAGATGGCGCGGGAGTTAACGAGCAGTACTTC

j_call: TRBJ1-1
d_call: NA
clone_size: few
v_call: TRBV29-1
cdr3_aa: CSGVFGSTEAFF
cdr3_nt: TGCAGCGGGGTGTTCGGGAGCACTGAAGCTTTCTTT

j_call: TRBJ2-3
d_call: NA
clone_size: NA
v_call: TRBV29-1
cdr3_aa: CSVRVDTQYF
cdr3_nt: TGCAGCGTTCGGGTGGATACGCAGTATTTT

j_call: TRBJ2-3
d_call: NA
clone_size: once
v_call: TRBV9
cdr3_aa: CASSVAGTDTQYF
cdr3_nt: TGTGCCAGCAGCGTAGCTGGCACAGATACGCAGTATTTT

j_call: TRBJ1-6
d_call: NA
clone_size: NA
v_call: TRBV11-1
cdr3_aa: CASSFGNEDSPLHF
cdr3_nt: TGTGCCAGCAGCTTTGGGAATGAAGATTCACCCCTCCACTTT

j_call: TRBJ1-4
d_call: NA
clone_size: NA
v_call: TRBV19
cdr3_aa: CASSIPSSVGTGEEKLFF
cdr3_nt: TGTGCCAGTAGTATCCCTTCTTCAGTTGGGACGGGAGAGGAAAAACTGTTTTTT

j_call: TRBJ1-2
d_call: NA
clone_size: NA
v_call: TRBV6-5
cdr3_aa: CASSYSGRVHGYTF
cdr3_nt: TGTGCCAGCAGTTACTCGGGACGGGTCCATGGCTACACCTTC

j_call: TRBJ1-2
d_call: NA
clone_size: NA
v_call: TRBV19
cdr3_aa: CASTLRQGIRDYTF
cdr3_nt: TGTGCCAGTACCCTTCGCCAGGGAATTCGTGACTACACCTTC